The entry that follows covers one T cell receptor beta chain sequence. The antigen remains unidentified. This could be a read error, since a much larger clone is one nucleotide away. Germline-derived CDR1 and CDR2 are DFQATT and SNEGSKA (reference sequence). This CDR3 is built from 11 residues. MiXCR, run by TCRdb on the 5' RACE reads, gives a single entry per CDR3 protein. The repertoire holds over 500,000 distinct CDR3 sequences, with around 20% as singletons. The data were obtained in a study of identical twins. Broader study findings: Out-of-frame TCR alpha sharing in monozygotic twins exceeded recombination model predictions.

The sample was also linked to a second study, of T cells expressing NK-cell markers. That work contributes: T cells sorted in several experiments were restricted to alpha-beta TCR T cells by an anti-gamma-delta TCR antibody.

Input material: CD4+ T cells sorted from blood. The sequence was collected from a woman younger than 35 in good health. The rearrangement joins TRBV20-1 to TRBJ2-7; TRBD1 might be the D (5 bases). Here the CDR3 DNA reads TGCAATGCACAGGACAACTACGAGCAGTACTTC. Translating it yields CNAQDNYEQYF.